A selection of T cell receptor beta chains follows, all from one sample in a study of T cells in Graves' hyperthyroidism and ophthalmopathy. From the multiplex PCR reads, TCRdb called clonotypes with MiXCR, one entry per CDR3 protein. Found here are about 300,000 distinct CDR3 sequences, around 20% of them singletons; the top ten hold 39%. Sequenced input: blood. The receptors originated from a man in his forties or fifties with Graves' ophthalmopathy. Each CDR3 is given with its conserved first and last residue. The order of the fields is D gene, clone size, J gene, V gene, CDR3 DNA, CDR3 protein. A D gene is named only where the DNA matches it firmly. Clone sizes are given selectively: once, few, many, or a class where the clone is expanded.

TRBD1 | many | TRBJ1-2 | TRBV28 | TGTGCCAGCTTCAAGACAGGGGTTGGTGGTGGCTACACCTTC | CASFKTGVGGGYTF
NA | many | TRBJ2-1 | TRBV20-1 | TGCAGTGCTAGAGATCTGACACAGTTCTTC | CSARDLTQFF
NA | NA | TRBJ1-1 | TRBV19 | TGTGCCAGTATCTTGGGGGGCTCCGGGAGGACTGAAGCTTTCTTT | CASILGGSGRTEAFF
NA | few | TRBJ2-7 | TRBV4-2 | TGTGCCAGCAGCGAATCGACGACGGGCTACGAGCAGTACTTC | CASSESTTGYEQYF
NA | NA | TRBJ1-4 | TRBV11-2 | TGTGCCAGCAGCTTATTCCTGGCCGGGGGGGGATATGAAAAACTGTTTTTT | CASSLFLAGGGYEKLFF
NA | NA | TRBJ2-1 | TRBV9 | TGTGCCAGCAGCGTAGAGGTTGGCGGGATTTCTGAGCAGTTCTTC | CASSVEVGGISEQFF
TRBD2 | NA | TRBJ2-1 | TRBV4-1 | TGCGCCAGCAGCCGTCCGGGAGCGGGAGGGCGGAATGAGCAGTTCTTC | CASSRPGAGGRNEQFF
TRBD1 | many | TRBJ1-3 | TRBV11-2 | TGTGCCAGCAGCCGTGTACAGGGGAACACCATATATTTT | CASSRVQGNTIYF
NA | few | TRBJ2-2 | TRBV12-3/TRBV12-4 | TGTGCCAGCAAGCCGGGCCCCACCGGGGAGCTGTTTTTT | CASKPGPTGELFF
NA | NA | TRBJ1-4 | TRBV29-1 | TGCAGCGCCCAACTTATGGGAGGGAATGAAAAACTGTTTTTT | CSAQLMGGNEKLFF
NA | few | TRBJ1-5 | TRBV28 | TGTGCCAGCCGATTCTGGGACAATCAGCCCCAGCATTTT | CASRFWDNQPQHF
TRBD1 | few | TRBJ2-5 | TRBV20-1 | TGCAGTGAGAGCCCTCCGACAGGGTGGGGGGAGACCCAGTACTTC | CSESPPTGWGETQYF
NA | NA | TRBJ1-4 | TRBV27 | TGTGCCAGCAGTCCCCCTCATGGGGGGCGGGTTGAAAAACTGTTTTTT | CASSPPHGGRVEKLFF
NA | many | TRBJ1-3 | TRBV30 | TGTGCCTGGAGTGTGGAAAGGACTGGAAACACCATATATTTT | CAWSVERTGNTIYF
TRBD1 | NA | TRBJ2-5 | TRBV29-1 | TGCAGCGTTCGCCAGGGGGAAGAGACCCAGTACTTC | CSVRQGEETQYF
TRBD2 | few | TRBJ2-1 | TRBV20-1 | TGCAGTGCTAGAACACCTAGCGGGAGTGAAGAGCAGTTCTTC | CSARTPSGSEEQFF
TRBD1 | few | TRBJ2-7 | TRBV20-1 | TGCAGTGCTACCTCGTTCGGGACAGGGGACGCACCTCTCGAGCAGTACTTC | CSATSFGTGDAPLEQYF
NA | many | TRBJ2-1 | TRBV20-1 | TGCAGTGCTAGAGACAGGGAACACAATGAGCAGTTCTTC | CSARDREHNEQFF
NA | many | TRBJ2-5 | TRBV6-1 | TGTGCCAGTGGAGTGGCGAGGGCAAGGACCCAGTACTTC | CASGVARARTQYF
NA | few | TRBJ1-1 | TRBV19 | TGTGCCAGTAGTACGGGGGGCTGGACTGAAGCTTTCTTT | CASSTGGWTEAFF
NA | NA | TRBJ1-3 | TRBV28 | TGTGCCAGCACTCGGACAGTCGCTGGAAACACCATATATTTT | CASTRTVAGNTIYF
NA | NA | TRBJ1-1 | TRBV12-5 | TGTGCTAGTGGTTTGGCCGGGAGTCTCACTGAAGCTTTCTTT | CASGLAGSLTEAFF
NA | many | TRBJ2-4 | TRBV28 | TGTGCCAGCAGTCCGCTAGCAGAAGCCAAAAACATTCAGTACTTC | CASSPLAEAKNIQYF
NA | NA | TRBJ1-1 | TRBV5-4 | TGTGCCAGCAGCTTGAGCTGGGGTTCGGGCACTGAAGCTTTCTTT | CASSLSWGSGTEAFF